Presented here are 31 T cell receptor beta chains from one specimen sequenced in a study of blood T cell repertoires in COVID-19. Sequencing used immunoSEQ multiplex PCR; TCRdb keeps in-frame clones, though not all of them. This repertoire shows roughly 110,000 clones, approximately 89% found once; its top ten account for 5.5%. The specimen was peripheral blood. The receptor source for this set is a woman aged 60 to 75 with COVID-19, enrolled during active disease.

The rearrangement uses TRBV7-9 and TRBJ1-1; 7 bases line up with TRBD1. The CDR3 extends over 14 amino acids. The germline V gene encodes CDR1 SEHNR and CDR2 FQNEAQ (reference sequence). V trimming: 3 bases; J trimming: 9 bases; junction bases outside the gene matches: 10. The CDR3 region is CASSFTQGKTKAFF. The CDR3 DNA follows: TGTGCCAGCAGCTTTACACAGGGGAAAACGAAAGCTTTCTTT.

This clone has a handful of counts. J is TRBJ2-5 and V is TRBV7-2, with D perhaps TRBD1 (5 bases). CDR1 is SGHTA, CDR2 FQGNSA, per germline. V lost 1 base and J lost 1, with 7 bases in between. This CDR3 spans 14 amino acids. CDR3 DNA sequence: TGTGCCAGCAGCTTAGACAGGTTCCAAGAGACCCAGTACTTC. Protein sequence: CASSLDRFQETQYF.

This clone was recorded only once. The chain combines TRBV30 with TRBJ2-2; 8 bases are a match to TRBD1. Per germline, CDR1 GTSNPN and CDR2 SVGIG (reference sequence). This CDR3 comprises 15 residues. The ends lost 2 bases at V and 7 bases at J; junction bases unmatched: 9. DNA of the CDR3: TGTGCCTGGAGTCACTTCACAGGGGGGATCGGGGAGCTGTTTTTT. Its protein is CAWSHFTGGIGELFF.

The chain has TRBV27 and TRBJ1-2; 10 bases agree with TRBD1. Trimming cost V 5 bases and J 8 bases; bases outside gene matches: 14. CDR3 length: 16 residues. CDR1 and CDR2 from the germline V gene are MNHEY and SMNVEV (reference sequence). CDR3 protein: CASSPNAGQGTWGYTF. The CDR3 DNA is TGTGCCAGCAGTCCCAACGCGGGACAGGGGACGTGGGGCTACACCTTC.

The genes are TRBV6-5 and TRBJ2-7; the D gene is possibly TRBD1 (7 bases). The CDR3 length is 14 residues. Per the germline V gene, CDR1 is MNHEY and CDR2 is SVGAGI. V was pared by 8 bases and J by 0 bases, with 14 bases between. The CDR3 loop reads CASRPQGGSYEQYF. DNA for the CDR3: TGTGCCAGCCGGCCCCAGGGGGGCTCCTACGAGCAGTACTTC.

The rearrangement links TRBV11-2 to TRBJ2-7; no firm D call. Per germline, CDR1 SGHAT and CDR2 FQNNGV. V shed 4 bases and J shed 7 bases, with 14 bases lying between them. This CDR3 has 13 amino acids. The CDR3 sequence is CASSSLTHWEQYF. In nucleotides, the CDR3 is TGTGCCAGCAGCTCGCTAACCCATTGGGAGCAGTACTTC.

The gene calls are TRBV5-4 and TRBJ1-1, with TRBD1 as a possible D gene (6 bases). The CDR3 sequence is 14 residues long. V was pared by 2 bases and J by 4 bases, with 12 bases between. Germline assignment: CDR1 SGHNT and CDR2 YYREEE (reference sequence). The CDR3 DNA sequence: TGTGCCAGCAGCTTACGGGGGGGCGGCACTGAAGCTTTCTTT. Protein sequence: CASSLRGGGTEAFF. Looking up the rest from reference TRBV5-4 and TRBJ1-1 gives the full variable domain: ETGVTQSPTHLIKTRGQQVTLRCSSQSGHNTVSWYQQALGQGPQFIFQYYREEENGRGNFPPRFSGLQFPNYSSELNVNALELDDSALYLCASSLRGGGTEAFFGQGTRLTVV.

This clone was found once. The chain uses TRBV5-1 and TRBJ1-2; no clear D. Trimming pared 0 bases from V and 8 bases from J, leaving 11 bases between. The length of the CDR3 is 13 residues. Per the germline V gene, CDR1 is SGHRS and CDR2 is YFSETQ. The CDR3 region is CASSLELGGGYTF. CDR3 bases: TGCGCCAGCAGCTTGGAGCTGGGCGGGGGCTACACCTTC.

This chain uses TRBV19 with TRBJ2-2; 14 bases are shared with TRBD2. Germline CDR1 and CDR2: LNHDA and SQIVND (reference sequence). The CDR3 extends over 16 amino acids. V shed 8 bases, J shed 7 bases, and the junction held 9 bases outside the gene matches. CDR3 DNA: TGTGCCAGTCTGTCGACTAGCGGGGGGGCCGGCGGGGAGCTGTTTTTT. This encodes CASLSTSGGAGGELFF. Full variable domain (rest looked up from reference TRBV19 and TRBJ2-2): DGGITQSPKYLFRKEGQNVTLSCEQNLNHDAMYWYRQDPGQGLRLIYYSQIVNDFQKGDIAEGYSVSREKKESFPLTVTSAQKNPTAFYLCASLSTSGGAGGELFFGEGSRLTVL.

This chain uses TRBV20-1 with TRBJ2-7; 10 bases are a match to TRBD1. With V trimmed by 3 bases and J by 5 bases, 13 bases remained unmatched. This CDR3 spans 16 amino acids. Per the germline V gene, CDR1 is DFQATT and CDR2 is SNEGSKA (reference sequence). CDR3 sequence: CSASHVWGQGFHEQYF. The CDR3 coding sequence is TGCAGTGCTAGTCATGTGTGGGGACAGGGGTTCCACGAGCAGTACTTC.

The rearrangement joins TRBV3-1 (or the pseudogene TRBV3-2) to TRBJ1-4, with unresolved D. Deletions cut 0 bases from V and 6 bases from J, with 8 bases between. This CDR3 is built from 14 residues. The V gene's germline CDR1 is LGHDT and CDR2 YNNKEL (reference sequence). CDR3 sequence reads: CASSQDLSDEKLFF. The CDR3 region has the DNA TGTGCCAGCAGCCAAGATTTATCGGATGAAAAACTGTTTTTT.

This clone was seen once. A read error may produce the germline difference seen at one junction end. This chain connects TRBV30 to TRBJ2-1; 9 bases agree with TRBD1. CDR3 length equals 14 residues. Germline V gives CDR1 GTSNPN, CDR2 SVGIG (reference sequence). The CDR3 region has the DNA TGTGCCTGGAGTGACGCCTTGGGGGACAGGGATGTGCTCTTC. Residues: CAWSDALGDRDVLF.

This clone came up a few times. This rearrangement joins TRBV5-1 to TRBJ2-5; D perhaps matches TRBD2 (7 bases). Trimming left V 4 bases short and J 1 base short, with 17 bases between. The CDR3 is 16 residues long. Per germline, CDR1 SGHRS and CDR2 YFSETQ. The CDR3 is CASSGRGGGPQETQYF. CDR3 bases: TGCGCCAGCAGCGGACGGGGAGGGGGGCCCCAAGAGACCCAGTACTTC.

This sequence joins TRBV2 and TRBJ1-5, with 10 bases fitting TRBD1. The V gene end was trimmed by 5 bases and the J gene end by 4 bases; junction bases not matched to a gene: 5. The germline gives CDR1 SNHLY, CDR2 FYNNEI. The CDR3 has 15 amino acids. As DNA, the CDR3 is TGTGCCAGCAGTCCGGACAGGGGGAAAAATCAGCCCCAGCATTTT. Encoded protein: CASSPDRGKNQPQHF.

This clone occurred once. The gene calls are TRBV19 and TRBJ1-2; unclear D gene. The germline gives CDR1 LNHDA, CDR2 SQIVND (reference sequence). The CDR3 contains 13 residues. V lost 5 bases and J 13 bases, leaving 20 bases between the germline ends. The chain's CDR3 is CASSPGTGAGPTF. The CDR3, as DNA: TGTGCCAGTAGTCCCGGAACGGGCGCGGGTCCCACCTTC.

The gene calls are TRBV6-5 and TRBJ1-5; TRBD1 matches 7 bases. The CDR3 length is 15 residues. Trimming cost V 6 bases and J 0 bases; bases outside gene matches: 5. Germline V gene sequence: CDR1 MNHEY, CDR2 SVGAGI. The CDR3 DNA reads TGTGCCAGCAGACAAGGGGGCTATAGCAATCAGCCCCAGCATTTT. Its translation is CASRQGGYSNQPQHF.

This clone was picked up many times. This CDR3 is also generated by other DNA sequences in the sample. The rearrangement joins TRBV3-1 (or the pseudogene TRBV3-2) to TRBJ1-1; D uncertain. The germline V gene has CDR1 LGHDT and CDR2 YNNKEL (reference sequence). V was trimmed by 1 base and J by 5 bases, leaving 8 bases between them. CDR3 length: 13 amino acids. The CDR3 coding sequence is TGTGCCAGCAGCCAAGCGCGTCAAACTGAAGCTTTCTTT. This codes for CASSQARQTEAFF.

CDR3 in amino acids: CSVEGTSAYNEQFF. CDR3 DNA: TGCAGCGTTGAGGGAACTAGCGCCTACAATGAGCAGTTCTTC. The chain links TRBV29-1 to TRBJ2-1; TRBD2 agrees at 7 bases. The CDR3 is made up of 14 amino acids. V shed 3 bases and J 2 bases; nucleotides not matched to a gene: 4. CDR1 is SQVTM and CDR2 is ANQGSEA in the germline V gene.

The chain links TRBV7-9 to TRBJ1-4; 7 positions match TRBD1. The V segment lost 5 bases and the J segment 7 bases; nucleotides outside the gene matches: 4. The CDR3 is 13 residues long. Germline V gene sequence: CDR1 SEHNR, CDR2 FQNEAQ (reference sequence). DNA of the CDR3: TGTGCCAGCAGCAGGGGACAGACTGAAAAACTGTTTTTT. Its translation is CASSRGQTEKLFF.

The chain recombines TRBV12-3 or TRBV12-4 with TRBJ1-2, with a possible D match to TRBD1 (5 bases). The CDR3 loop spans 13 amino acids. Trimming took 3 bases from V and 7 from J, leaving 12 bases between them. The CDR3 reads CASSLIQVGGYTF. CDR3 DNA: TGTGCCAGCAGTTTGATACAGGTCGGTGGCTACACCTTC.

This chain links TRBV4-2 with TRBJ1-6; D perhaps matches TRBD1 (5 bases). Germline CDR1 reads LGHNA; CDR2 reads YNFKEQ. The V gene lost 2 bases and the J gene lost 10 bases, with 9 bases spanning the gap. The CDR3 is 13 amino acids. The CDR3 sequence: CASSQTRESPLHF. The CDR3 DNA follows: TGTGCCAGCAGCCAAACCAGGGAATCACCCCTCCACTTT.

This clone has more than one count but fewer than ten. This rearrangement joins TRBV7-3 to TRBJ2-1, with D unresolved. Germline CDR1 and CDR2: SGHTA and FQGTGA. The CDR3 is 16 amino acids. V was clipped by 1 base and J by 8 bases, with 18 bases between them. CDR3 amino acids: CASSLKSVANLDEQFF. CDR3 coding DNA: TGTGCCAGCAGCTTAAAAAGCGTGGCGAACTTGGATGAGCAGTTCTTC.

The chain is built from TRBV5-1 and TRBJ1-2, with D possibly matching TRBD1 (6 bases). V shed 0 bases and J shed 8 bases, with 14 bases lying between them. Germline V gene sequence: CDR1 SGHRS, CDR2 YFSETQ. The CDR3 loop spans 14 amino acids. CDR3 nucleotides: TGCGCCAGCAGCTTGGTCCCAGGGGCGTCGGGCTACACCTTC. Translating gives CASSLVPGASGYTF.

The genes are TRBV15 and TRBJ2-5; 11 bases align to TRBD2. Germline V gene data show CDR1 as LNHNV and CDR2 as YYDKDF (reference sequence). V lost 0 bases, J lost 5 bases, and 11 bases stayed unmatched. The CDR3 has 18 amino acids. The CDR3 sequence: CATSRDVLAGGPGETQYF. The DNA of the CDR3 is TGTGCCACCAGCAGAGATGTCTTAGCGGGGGGGCCCGGGGAGACCCAGTACTTC.

This clone has a single count. V is TRBV7-2 and J is TRBJ1-5; 9 nucleotides agree with TRBD1. The CDR3 totals 17 residues. Trimming took 2 bases from V and 2 from J; bases not matched to a gene: 7. Germline loops: CDR1 SGHTA, CDR2 FQGNSA. Here the CDR3 reads CASSLRWTGDGNQPQHF. For the CDR3, the DNA is TGTGCCAGCAGCTTACGGTGGACAGGGGATGGCAATCAGCCCCAGCATTTT.

V gene TRBV6-5 combines with J gene TRBJ1-3; unclear D gene. The ends were cut back, 0 bases at V and 4 bases at J, with 13 bases in the middle. Germline V gene data show CDR1 as MNHEY and CDR2 as SVGAGI. The CDR3 has 16 amino acids. This CDR3 is CASSYSPFGVGNTIYF. The CDR3 DNA follows: TGTGCCAGCAGTTACTCACCGTTCGGTGTGGGAAACACCATATATTTT.

The rearrangement links TRBV27 to TRBJ1-1; D remains ambiguous. The CDR3 runs to 13 residues. Germline loops: CDR1 MNHEY, CDR2 SMNVEV (reference sequence). The germline V and J ends were trimmed by 4 bases and 5 bases, with 11 bases remaining between them. This CDR3 is CASSSQKRTEAFF. CDR3 DNA sequence: TGTGCCAGCAGTTCCCAGAAGAGGACTGAAGCTTTCTTT.

This clone was found a few times. The chain uses TRBV4-1 and TRBJ1-5; TRBD1 matches 8 bases. The trim removed 4 bases at V and 2 bases at J, leaving 10 bases unmatched. Germline V gives CDR1 MGHRA, CDR2 YSYEKL. The CDR3 covers 17 residues. The CDR3 reads CASSPTGTGQGNQPQHF. The CDR3 coding sequence is TGCGCCAGCAGCCCGACCGGGACAGGACAGGGCAATCAGCCCCAGCATTTT.

The CDR3 DNA follows: TGTGCCAGCAGCTTAAGAAGTTCAGGGGGCACGGGTTCACCCCTCCACTTT. It specifies CASSLRSSGGTGSPLHF. This chain connects TRBV7-3 to TRBJ1-6; 8 positions agree with TRBD1. The junction had 11 bases not matched to a gene; V was cut back by 1 base and J by 9 bases. Germline CDR1 reads SGHTA; CDR2 reads FQGTGA. The CDR3 consists of 17 residues.

This chain joins TRBV15 and TRBJ2-7; 7 bases are shared with TRBD1. CDR3 length: 15 amino acids. Germline values: CDR1 LNHNV, CDR2 YYDKDF (reference sequence). Germline trimming cut 0 bases from V and 0 bases from J; bases unmatched to any gene: 2. CDR3 in DNA: TGTGCCACCAGCAGAGAAACAGGGGCCTCCTACGAGCAGTACTTC. This translates into CATSRETGASYEQYF.

The genes are TRBV19 and TRBJ1-1, with TRBD1 matching 7 bases. This CDR3 is built from 16 residues. In germline, CDR1 is LNHDA, CDR2 SQIVND (reference sequence). Germline trimming cut 10 bases from V and 6 bases from J; bases unmatched to any gene: 20. The CDR3 nucleotides are TGTGCCACCCAAACTTCCCGGGACAGAGTACGGGCTGAAGCTTTCTTT. Encoded protein: CATQTSRDRVRAEAFF.